The clone carrying this TCR beta chain appeared once. This specimen belongs to a study of blood T cell repertoires in COVID-19. Study as a whole: Samples representing acute and convalescent COVID-19 were sourced from the United States, Italy and Spain. The analysed material was cDNA or gDNA that came from T cells, B-cell-depleted T cells, or PBMCs.

Method: immunoSEQ multiplex PCR; TCRdb's copy keeps in-frame clones and lacks some. The data contain 340,000 or so clones, around 88% of them singletons. CDR1 SGHNT and CDR2 YYREEE come from the germline V gene (reference sequence). The V gene end was trimmed by 3 bases and the J gene end by 5 bases; junction bases not matched to a gene: 5. CDR3 length equals 14 residues. The sample was peripheral blood. This clonotype was sampled from a man aged 25 to 40 with active or convalescent COVID-19. V is TRBV5-4 and J is TRBJ1-2; 9 bases line up with TRBD1. CDR3 bases: TGTGCCAGCAGCTCCCCACAGGGGGCATATGGCTACACCTTC. Amino acids: CASSSPQGAYGYTF.